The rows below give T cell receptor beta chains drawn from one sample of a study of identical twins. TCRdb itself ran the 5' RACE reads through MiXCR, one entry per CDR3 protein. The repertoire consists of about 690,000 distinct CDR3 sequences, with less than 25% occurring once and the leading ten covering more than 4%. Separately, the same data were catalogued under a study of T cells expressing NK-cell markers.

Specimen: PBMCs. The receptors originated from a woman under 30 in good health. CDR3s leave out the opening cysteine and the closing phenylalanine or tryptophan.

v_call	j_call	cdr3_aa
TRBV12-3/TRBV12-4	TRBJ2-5	ASSLRVTETQY
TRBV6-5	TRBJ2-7	ASSYKGYGSYEQY
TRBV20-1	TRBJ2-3	SARVGGPRDTQY
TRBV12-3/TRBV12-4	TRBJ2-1	ASSLGRGGEQF
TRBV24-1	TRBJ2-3	AIGAGSTDTQY
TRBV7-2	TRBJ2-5	ASSLHGAAQETQY
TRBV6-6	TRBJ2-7	ASSYYPYEQY
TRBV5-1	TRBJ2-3	ASSADSTDTQY
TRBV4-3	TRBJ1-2	ASSPAGGAHGYT
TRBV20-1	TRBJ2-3	SATAANSYTDTQY
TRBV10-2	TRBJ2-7	ASRGLDHYEQY
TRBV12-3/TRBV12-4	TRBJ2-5	ASSPNSGGTRRETQY
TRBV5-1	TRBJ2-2	ASRVEESTGELF
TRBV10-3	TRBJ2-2	AISQAGNTGELF
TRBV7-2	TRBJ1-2	ASSLRQGQSGT
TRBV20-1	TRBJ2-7	SAKTGGWSYEQY
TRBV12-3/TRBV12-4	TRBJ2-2	ASSLADLSGTGELF
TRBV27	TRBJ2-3	ASALQGSTDTQY
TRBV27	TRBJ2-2	ASSPYTGSIGELF
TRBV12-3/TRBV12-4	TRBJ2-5	ASTQIGETQY
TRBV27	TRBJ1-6	ASSFLGSPLH
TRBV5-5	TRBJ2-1	ASSPTRRASYNEQF
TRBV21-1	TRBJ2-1	ASSNDAGPTLYNEQF
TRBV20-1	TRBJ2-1	SARTFRTARSYNEQF
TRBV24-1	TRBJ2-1	ASPGRGLNEQF
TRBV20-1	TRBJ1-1	SARQGAAEAF
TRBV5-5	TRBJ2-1	ASSPTAGAGYNEQF
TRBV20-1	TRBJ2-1	SARNLAGSYNEQF
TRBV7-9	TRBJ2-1	ASSNPGTGDLLRQF